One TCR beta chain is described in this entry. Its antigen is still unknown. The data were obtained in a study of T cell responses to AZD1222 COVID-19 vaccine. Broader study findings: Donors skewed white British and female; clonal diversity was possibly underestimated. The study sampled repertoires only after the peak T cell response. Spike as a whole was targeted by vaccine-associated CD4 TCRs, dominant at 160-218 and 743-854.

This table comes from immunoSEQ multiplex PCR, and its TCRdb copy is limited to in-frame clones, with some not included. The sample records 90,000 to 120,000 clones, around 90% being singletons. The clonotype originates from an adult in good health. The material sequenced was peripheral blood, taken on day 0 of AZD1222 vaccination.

The CDR3: CASGVGSHYGYTF. As DNA, the CDR3 is TGTGCCAGCGGGGTGGGCAGCCACTATGGCTACACCTTC. This chain connects TRBV12-3 or TRBV12-4 to TRBJ1-2; D not resolved. The CDR3 totals 13 residues. Between the trimmed V and J ends, which lost 8 bases and 3 bases, there was a span of 13 bases.